The T cell receptor beta chain under discussion was sequenced for a study of blood T cell repertoires in COVID-19. Overall study: The United States, Italy and Spain were the sources of the acute and convalescent COVID-19 samples. PBMCs, B-cell-depleted T cells, or T cells were the source of the cDNA or gDNA that made up the material.

Authors' processing steps: It was from reference gene primer amplification that nucleated cell counts were estimated. Sequencing was performed with immunoSEQ multiplex PCR; in TCRdb, only in-frame clones are kept and a portion is missing. V and J calls and clone size are copied from that table; D and trimming were computed from the DNA. Among tens of thousands of clones listed, around three quarters were seen once. This clone has only one observation. Trimming cost V 4 bases and J 6 bases, with 19 bases left between them. CDR3 size: 15 residues. Germline CDR1 and CDR2: SGDLS and YYNGEE. The V and J genes are TRBV9 and TRBJ1-1, with TRBD1 as a possible D gene (6 bases). The TCR originated in a human donor in a cohort sampled during active COVID-19. Sequences were obtained from peripheral blood. CDR3 sequence: CASSLDAGAQSEAFF. DNA of the CDR3: TGTGCCAGCAGCTTGGACGCGGGGGCGCAGTCTGAAGCTTTCTTT.